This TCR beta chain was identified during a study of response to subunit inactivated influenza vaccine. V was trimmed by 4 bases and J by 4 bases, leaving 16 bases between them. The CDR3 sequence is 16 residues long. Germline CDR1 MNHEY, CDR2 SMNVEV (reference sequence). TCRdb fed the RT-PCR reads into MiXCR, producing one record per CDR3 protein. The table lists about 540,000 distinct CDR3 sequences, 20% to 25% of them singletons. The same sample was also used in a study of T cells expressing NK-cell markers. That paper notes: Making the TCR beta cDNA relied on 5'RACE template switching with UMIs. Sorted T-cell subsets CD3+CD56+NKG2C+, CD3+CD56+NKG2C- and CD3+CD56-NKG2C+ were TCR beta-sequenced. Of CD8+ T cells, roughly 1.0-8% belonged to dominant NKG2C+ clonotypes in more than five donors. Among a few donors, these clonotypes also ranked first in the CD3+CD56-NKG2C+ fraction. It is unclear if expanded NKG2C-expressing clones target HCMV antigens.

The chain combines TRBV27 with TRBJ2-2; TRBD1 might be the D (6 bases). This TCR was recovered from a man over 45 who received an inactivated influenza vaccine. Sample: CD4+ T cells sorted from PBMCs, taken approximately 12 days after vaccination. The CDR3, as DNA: TGTGCCAGCAGTTCCCGGTGGAAAGGGGGCACCGGGGAGCTGTTTTTT. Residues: CASSSRWKGGTGELFF.